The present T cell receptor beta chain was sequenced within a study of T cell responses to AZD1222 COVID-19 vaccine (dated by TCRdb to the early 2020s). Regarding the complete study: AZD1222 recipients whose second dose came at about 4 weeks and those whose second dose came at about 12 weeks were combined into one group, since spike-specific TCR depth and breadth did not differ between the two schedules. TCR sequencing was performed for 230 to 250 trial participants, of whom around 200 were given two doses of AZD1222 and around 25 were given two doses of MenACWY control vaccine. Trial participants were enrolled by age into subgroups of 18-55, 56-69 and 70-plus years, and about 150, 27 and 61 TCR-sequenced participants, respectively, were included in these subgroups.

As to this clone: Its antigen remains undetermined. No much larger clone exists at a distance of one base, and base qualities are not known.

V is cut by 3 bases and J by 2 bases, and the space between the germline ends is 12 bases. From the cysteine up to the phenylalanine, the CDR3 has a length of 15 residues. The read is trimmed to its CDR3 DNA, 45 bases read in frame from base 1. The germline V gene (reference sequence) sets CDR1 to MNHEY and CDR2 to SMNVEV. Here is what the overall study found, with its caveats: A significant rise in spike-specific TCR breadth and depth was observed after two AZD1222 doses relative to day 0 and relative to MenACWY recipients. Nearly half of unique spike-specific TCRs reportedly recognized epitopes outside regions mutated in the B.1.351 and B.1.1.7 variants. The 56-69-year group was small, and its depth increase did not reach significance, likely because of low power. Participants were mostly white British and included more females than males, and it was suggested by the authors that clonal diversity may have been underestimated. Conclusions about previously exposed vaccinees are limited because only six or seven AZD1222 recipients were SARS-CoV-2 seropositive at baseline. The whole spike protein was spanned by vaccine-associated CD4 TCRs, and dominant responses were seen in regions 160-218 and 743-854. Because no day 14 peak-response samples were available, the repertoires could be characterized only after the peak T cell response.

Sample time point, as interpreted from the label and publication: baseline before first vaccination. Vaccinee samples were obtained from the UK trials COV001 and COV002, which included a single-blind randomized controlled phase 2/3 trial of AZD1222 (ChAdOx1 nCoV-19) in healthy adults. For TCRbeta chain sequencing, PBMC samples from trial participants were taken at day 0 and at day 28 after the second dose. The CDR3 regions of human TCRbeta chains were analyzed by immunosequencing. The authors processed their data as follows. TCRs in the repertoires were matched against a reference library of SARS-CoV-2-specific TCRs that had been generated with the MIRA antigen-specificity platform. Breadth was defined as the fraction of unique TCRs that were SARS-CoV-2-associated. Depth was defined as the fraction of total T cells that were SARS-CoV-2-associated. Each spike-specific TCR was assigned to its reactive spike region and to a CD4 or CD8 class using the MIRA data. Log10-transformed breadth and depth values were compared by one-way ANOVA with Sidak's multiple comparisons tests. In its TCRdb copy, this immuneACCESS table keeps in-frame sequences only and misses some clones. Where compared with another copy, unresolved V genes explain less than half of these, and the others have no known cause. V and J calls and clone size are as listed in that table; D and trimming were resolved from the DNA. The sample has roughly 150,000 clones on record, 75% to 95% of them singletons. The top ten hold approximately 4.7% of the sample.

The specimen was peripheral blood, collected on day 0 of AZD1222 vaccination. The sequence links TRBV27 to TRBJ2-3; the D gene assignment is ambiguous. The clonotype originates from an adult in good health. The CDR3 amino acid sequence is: CASSLTPTSTDTQYF. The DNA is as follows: TGTGCCAGCAGTTTGACGCCCACCTCCACAGATACGCAGTATTTT.